This entry describes one T cell receptor beta chain. What it binds is not known. The sample is drawn from a study of T cell responses to AZD1222 COVID-19 vaccine. Study outcomes and limitations: Epitopes outside B.1.351 and B.1.1.7 mutated regions reportedly drew nearly half of spike TCRs. Only a handful of AZD1222 recipients tested seropositive at baseline. Mostly white British, mostly female donors; authors suggested clonal diversity may be underestimated.

Combined were second doses at about 4 or about 12 weeks. The repertoire was sequenced with immunoSEQ multiplex PCR; TCRdb's copy has only in-frame clones and lacks some. The sample consists of around 160,000 clones, 92% of them appearing once. CDR1 SGHVS and CDR2 FNYEAQ come from the germline V gene. The CDR3 loop spans 11 amino acids. V shed 5 bases and J shed 7 bases, with 8 bases lying between them. The chain joins TRBV7-6 to TRBJ2-5; D uncertain. This specimen consisted of peripheral blood, obtained 28 days after the second AZD1222 dose. The receptor's source is an adult who received the AZD1222 COVID-19 vaccine. The CDR3 protein is CASSPQRTQYF. The CDR3 DNA is TGTGCCAGCAGCCCCCAGAGGACCCAGTACTTC.